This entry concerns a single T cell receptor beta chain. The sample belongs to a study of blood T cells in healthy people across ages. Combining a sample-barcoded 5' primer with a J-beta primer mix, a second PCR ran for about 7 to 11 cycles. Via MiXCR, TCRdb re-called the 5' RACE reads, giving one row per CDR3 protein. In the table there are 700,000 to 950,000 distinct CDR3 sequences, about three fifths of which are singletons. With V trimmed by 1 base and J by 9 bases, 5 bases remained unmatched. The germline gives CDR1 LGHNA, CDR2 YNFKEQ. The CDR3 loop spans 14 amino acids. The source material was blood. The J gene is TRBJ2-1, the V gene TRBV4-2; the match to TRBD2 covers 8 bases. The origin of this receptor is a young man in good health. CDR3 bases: TGTGCCAGCAGCCAAGGACTAGCGTTAGGTGAGCAGTTCTTC. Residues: CASSQGLALGEQFF.